These T cell receptor beta chains were read from a single sample in a study of tissue T cells after allogeneic stem cell transplantation. Here immunoSEQ multiplex PCR was the method, and the copy in TCRdb shows in-frame clones only, minus some. The sample carries under 6,500 clones, less than 80% recorded once. The sample was blood, taken before transplantation. Receptor source: a man aged 40 to 70 who later had graft-versus-host disease after an allogeneic stem cell transplant. Both conserved end residues are part of each CDR3. Each record gives: CDR3 protein, CDR3 DNA, J gene, clone size, D gene, CDR3 length, V gene. A D gene is named only where the DNA matches it firmly. For some rows the clone size is stated as once, few or many, or as a class when expanded; others skip it.

CDR3aa: CASSFKETQYF; CDR3nt: TGCGCCAGCAGCTTCAAAGAGACCCAGTACTTC; j_gene: TRBJ2-5; abundance: NA; d_gene: NA; len: 11; v_gene: TRBV5-1
CDR3aa: CASILSPDTQYF; CDR3nt: TGTGCCAGCATATTATCGCCAGATACGCAGTATTTT; j_gene: TRBJ2-3; abundance: NA; d_gene: NA; len: 12; v_gene: TRBV2
CDR3aa: CASSSRVRGGTEAFF; CDR3nt: TGCGCCAGCAGCTCCCGAGTCAGGGGGGGCACTGAAGCTTTCTTT; j_gene: TRBJ1-1; abundance: NA; d_gene: TRBD1; len: 15; v_gene: TRBV5-1
CDR3aa: CASSNNLGYEQYF; CDR3nt: TGTGCCAGCAGCAATAACCTAGGGTACGAGCAGTACTTC; j_gene: TRBJ2-7; abundance: few; d_gene: NA; len: 13; v_gene: TRBV7-2
CDR3aa: CASSPTTGFNSPLHF; CDR3nt: TGCGCCAGCAGTCCCACGACAGGCTTCAATTCACCCCTCCACTTT; j_gene: TRBJ1-6; abundance: few; d_gene: NA; len: 15; v_gene: TRBV5-1
CDR3aa: CASSPLGRGNEQFF; CDR3nt: TGTGCCAGCAGCCCCCTGGGTCGGGGGAACGAGCAGTTCTTC; j_gene: TRBJ2-1; abundance: few; d_gene: NA; len: 14; v_gene: TRBV11-2
CDR3aa: CATSDSSGGGGTDTQYF; CDR3nt: TGTGCCACCAGTGATTCCTCTGGCGGGGGAGGGACAGATACGCAGTATTTT; j_gene: TRBJ2-3; abundance: NA; d_gene: TRBD2; len: 17; v_gene: TRBV24-1
CDR3aa: CASSVGGGAFDNSPLHF; CDR3nt: TGTGCCAGCAGCGTAGGAGGGGGGGCTTTCGATAATTCACCCCTCCACTTT; j_gene: TRBJ1-6; abundance: NA; d_gene: NA; len: 17; v_gene: TRBV9
CDR3aa: CASSYSGPSNTGELFF; CDR3nt: TGTGCCAGCAGTTACTCGGGTCCCTCGAACACCGGGGAGCTGTTTTTT; j_gene: TRBJ2-2; abundance: NA; d_gene: NA; len: 16; v_gene: TRBV6-5
CDR3aa: CASSFGYDQPQHF; CDR3nt: TGCGCCAGCAGCTTTGGTTATGATCAGCCCCAGCATTTT; j_gene: TRBJ1-5; abundance: NA; d_gene: NA; len: 13; v_gene: TRBV5-1
CDR3aa: CASSLWDTYNYGYTF; CDR3nt: TGTGCCAGCAGCTTGTGGGACACCTATAACTATGGCTACACCTTC; j_gene: TRBJ1-2; abundance: NA; d_gene: NA; len: 15; v_gene: TRBV5-6
CDR3aa: CASSVFVDRDGSYEQYF; CDR3nt: TGTGCCAGCAGTGTCTTCGTCGACAGGGACGGGTCCTACGAGCAGTACTTC; j_gene: TRBJ2-7; abundance: NA; d_gene: TRBD1; len: 17; v_gene: TRBV25-1
CDR3aa: CASILRGEAFF; CDR3nt: TGTGCCAGCATCCTCAGGGGCGAAGCTTTCTTT; j_gene: TRBJ1-1; abundance: NA; d_gene: NA; len: 11; v_gene: TRBV12-3/TRBV12-4
CDR3aa: CASTGQEFAGELFF; CDR3nt: TGTGCCAGCACGGGACAGGAGTTCGCCGGGGAGCTGTTTTTT; j_gene: TRBJ2-2; abundance: NA; d_gene: TRBD1; len: 14; v_gene: TRBV6-6
CDR3aa: CASTSDRGVYGYTF; CDR3nt: TGTGCCAGTACCTCGGACAGGGGGGTCTATGGCTACACCTTC; j_gene: TRBJ1-2; abundance: NA; d_gene: TRBD1; len: 14; v_gene: TRBV19
CDR3aa: CAISDILGSSYNEQFF; CDR3nt: TGTGCCATCAGTGATATCCTCGGTAGCTCCTACAATGAGCAGTTCTTC; j_gene: TRBJ2-1; abundance: NA; d_gene: NA; len: 16; v_gene: TRBV10-3
CDR3aa: CASSLSVTSGDNSYNEQFF; CDR3nt: TGCGCCAGCAGCTTGTCTGTGACTAGCGGGGATAACTCCTACAATGAGCAGTTCTTC; j_gene: TRBJ2-1; abundance: few; d_gene: TRBD2; len: 19; v_gene: TRBV5-1
CDR3aa: CASRSEEGFSYEQYF; CDR3nt: TGTGCCAGCAGGTCCGAAGAGGGGTTCTCCTACGAGCAGTACTTC; j_gene: TRBJ2-7; abundance: NA; d_gene: NA; len: 15; v_gene: TRBV6-5